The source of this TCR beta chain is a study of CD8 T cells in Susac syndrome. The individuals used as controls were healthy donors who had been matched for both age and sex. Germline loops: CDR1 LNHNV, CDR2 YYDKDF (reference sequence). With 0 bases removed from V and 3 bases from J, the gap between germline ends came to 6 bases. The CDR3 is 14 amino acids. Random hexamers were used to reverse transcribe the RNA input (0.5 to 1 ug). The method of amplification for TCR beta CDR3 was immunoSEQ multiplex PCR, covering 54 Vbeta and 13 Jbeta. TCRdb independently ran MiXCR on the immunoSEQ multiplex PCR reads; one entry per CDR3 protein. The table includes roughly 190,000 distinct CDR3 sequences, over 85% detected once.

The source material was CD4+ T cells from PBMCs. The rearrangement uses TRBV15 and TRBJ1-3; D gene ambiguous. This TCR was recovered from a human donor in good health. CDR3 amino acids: CATSRDAFGNTIYF. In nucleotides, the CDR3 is TGTGCCACCAGCAGAGATGCCTTTGGAAACACCATATATTTT.